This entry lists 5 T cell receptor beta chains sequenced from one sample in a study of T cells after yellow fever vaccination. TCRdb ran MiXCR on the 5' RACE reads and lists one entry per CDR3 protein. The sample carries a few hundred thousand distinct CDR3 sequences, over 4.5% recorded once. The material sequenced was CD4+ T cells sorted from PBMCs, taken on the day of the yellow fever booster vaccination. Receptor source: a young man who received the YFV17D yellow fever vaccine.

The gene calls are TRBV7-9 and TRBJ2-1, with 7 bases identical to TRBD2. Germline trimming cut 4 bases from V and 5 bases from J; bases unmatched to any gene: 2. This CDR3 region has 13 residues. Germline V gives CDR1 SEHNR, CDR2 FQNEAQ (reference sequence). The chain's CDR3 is CASSWTSNNEQFF. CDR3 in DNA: TGTGCCAGCAGCTGGACTAGTAACAATGAGCAGTTCTTC.

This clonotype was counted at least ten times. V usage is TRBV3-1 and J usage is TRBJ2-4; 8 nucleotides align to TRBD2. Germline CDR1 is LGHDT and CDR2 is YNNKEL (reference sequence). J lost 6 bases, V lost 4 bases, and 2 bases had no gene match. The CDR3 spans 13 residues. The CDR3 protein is CASSLRGGNIQYF. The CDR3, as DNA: TGTGCCAGCAGCCTTCGGGGGGGAAACATTCAGTACTTC.

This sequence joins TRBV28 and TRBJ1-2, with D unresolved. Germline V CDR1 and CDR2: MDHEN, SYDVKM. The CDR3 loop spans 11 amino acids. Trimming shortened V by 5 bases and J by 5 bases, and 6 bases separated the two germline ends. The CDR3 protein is CASSKQYGYTF. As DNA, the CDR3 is TGTGCCAGCAGTAAACAGTATGGCTACACCTTC.

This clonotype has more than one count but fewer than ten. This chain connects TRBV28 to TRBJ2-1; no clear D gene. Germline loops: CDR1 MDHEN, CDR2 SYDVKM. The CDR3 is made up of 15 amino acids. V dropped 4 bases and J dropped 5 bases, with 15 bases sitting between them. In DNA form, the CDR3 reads TGTGCCAGCAGTTGGATCTCTCGGGCCAACAATGAGCAGTTCTTC. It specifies CASSWISRANNEQFF. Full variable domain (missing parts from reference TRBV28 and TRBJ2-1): DVKVTQSSRYLVKRTGEKVFLECVQDMDHENMFWYRQDPGLGLRLIYFSYDVKMKEKGDIPEGYSVSREKKERFSLILESASTNQTSMYLCASSWISRANNEQFFGPGTRLTVL.

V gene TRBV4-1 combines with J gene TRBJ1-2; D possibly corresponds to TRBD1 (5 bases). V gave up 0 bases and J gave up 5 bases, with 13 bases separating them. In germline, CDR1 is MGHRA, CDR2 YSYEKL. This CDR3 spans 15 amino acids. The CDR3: CASSQEVNRKYGYTF. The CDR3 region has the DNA TGCGCCAGCAGCCAAGAGGTCAACAGGAAATATGGCTACACCTTC.